This T cell receptor beta chain was sequenced during a study of OX40 agonist ivuxolimab in advanced cancers. Study in general: Age averaged around 54 years (range roughly 20 to 90), and roughly 80% were male. Partial responses occurred in Three dose-escalation patients, one with hepatocellular carcinoma and two with cutaneous melanoma.

Clones were read by immunoSEQ multiplex PCR, and TCRdb kept only the in-frame ones, dropping some. The table records about 75,000 clones, roughly nine tenths of them present only once. Prior autoimmune disease or systemic immunosuppression barred patients. This CDR3 is 12 amino acids long. The germline gives CDR1 SGHRS, CDR2 YFSETQ. With 0 bases removed from V and 5 bases from J, the gap between germline ends came to 5 bases. This clonotype was sampled from an adult with an advanced solid tumor such as melanoma, head and neck, liver or kidney cancer. V is TRBV5-1 and J is TRBJ1-1; D not resolved. The sequenced sample was CD4+ or CD8+ T cells sorted from blood, obtained in a trial of the OX40 agonist ivuxolimab. Here the CDR3 DNA reads TGCGCCAGCAGCTTGGGGCAGACTGAAGCTTTCTTT. Protein sequence: CASSLGQTEAFF.